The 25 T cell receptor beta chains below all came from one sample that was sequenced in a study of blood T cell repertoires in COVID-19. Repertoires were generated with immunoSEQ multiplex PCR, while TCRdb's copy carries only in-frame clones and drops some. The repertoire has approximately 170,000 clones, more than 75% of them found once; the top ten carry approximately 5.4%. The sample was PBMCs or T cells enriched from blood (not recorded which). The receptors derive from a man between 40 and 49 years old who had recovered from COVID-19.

This chain's CDR3 is CASSLGTGGSTDTQYF. The CDR3 coding sequence is TGTGCCAGCAGCTTAGGGACAGGGGGGAGCACAGATACGCAGTATTTT. This chain uses TRBV11-3 with TRBJ2-3; 10 bases are a match to TRBD1. From germline, CDR1 is SGHNT and CDR2 YENEEA. V trimming: 1 base; J trimming: 0 bases; junction bases outside the gene matches: 1. CDR3 length: 16 amino acids.

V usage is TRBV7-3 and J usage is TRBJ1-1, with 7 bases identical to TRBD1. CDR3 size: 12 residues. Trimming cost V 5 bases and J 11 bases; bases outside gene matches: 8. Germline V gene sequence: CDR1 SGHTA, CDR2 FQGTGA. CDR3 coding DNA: TGTGCCAGCAGCCCCGGACAGGTCCAGGCTTTCTTT. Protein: CASSPGQVQAFF.

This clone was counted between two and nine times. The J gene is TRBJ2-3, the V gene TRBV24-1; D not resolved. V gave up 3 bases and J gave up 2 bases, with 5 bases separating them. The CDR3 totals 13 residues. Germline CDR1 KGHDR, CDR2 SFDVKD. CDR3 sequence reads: CATSDSNTDTQYF. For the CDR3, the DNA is TGTGCCACCAGTGATAGCAACACAGATACGCAGTATTTT.

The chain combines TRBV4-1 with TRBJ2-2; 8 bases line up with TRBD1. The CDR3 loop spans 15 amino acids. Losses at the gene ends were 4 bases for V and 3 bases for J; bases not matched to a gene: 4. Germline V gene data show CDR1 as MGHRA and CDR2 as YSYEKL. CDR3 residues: CASSRGQGYTGELFF. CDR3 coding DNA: TGCGCCAGCAGCCGAGGACAGGGCTACACCGGGGAGCTGTTTTTT.

The DNA of the CDR3 is TGTGCCAGCAGCCTAAATTCTGGACTAGCGGGTGGACAGTTCTTC. Amino acids: CASSLNSGLAGGQFF. The chain combines TRBV14 with TRBJ2-1; 11 bases align to TRBD2. The V gene's germline CDR1 is SGHDN and CDR2 FVKESK. The CDR3 consists of 15 residues. With 4 bases clipped from V and 13 bases from J, the junction kept 12 bases outside the gene matches.

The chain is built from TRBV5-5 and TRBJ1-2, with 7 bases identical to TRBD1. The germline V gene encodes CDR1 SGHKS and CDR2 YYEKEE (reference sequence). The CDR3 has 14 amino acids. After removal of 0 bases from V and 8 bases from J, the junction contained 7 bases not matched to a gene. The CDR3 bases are TGTGCCAGCAGCTTGGGACAGGGCCCTTCGGGCTACACCTTC. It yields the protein CASSLGQGPSGYTF.

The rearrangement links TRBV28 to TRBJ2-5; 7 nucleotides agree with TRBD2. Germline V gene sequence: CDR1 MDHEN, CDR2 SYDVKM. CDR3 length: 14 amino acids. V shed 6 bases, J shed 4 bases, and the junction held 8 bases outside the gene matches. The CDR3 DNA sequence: TGTGCCAGCAGCCCACACGGGGAGGGAGAGACCCAGTACTTC. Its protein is CASSPHGEGETQYF. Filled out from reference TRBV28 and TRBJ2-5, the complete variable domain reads DVKVTQSSRYLVKRTGEKVFLECVQDMDHENMFWYRQDPGLGLRLIYFSYDVKMKEKGDIPEGYSVSREKKERFSLILESASTNQTSMYLCASSPHGEGETQYFGPGTRLLVL.

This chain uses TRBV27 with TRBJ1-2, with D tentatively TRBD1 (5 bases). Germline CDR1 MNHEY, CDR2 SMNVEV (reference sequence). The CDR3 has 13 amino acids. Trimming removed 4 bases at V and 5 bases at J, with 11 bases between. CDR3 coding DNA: TGTGCCAGCAGTTATGCAGGGCCTTATGGCTACACCTTC. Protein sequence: CASSYAGPYGYTF.

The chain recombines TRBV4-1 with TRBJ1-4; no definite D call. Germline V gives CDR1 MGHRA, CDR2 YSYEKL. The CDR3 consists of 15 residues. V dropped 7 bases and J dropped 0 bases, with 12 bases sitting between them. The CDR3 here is CASKAGFATNEKLFF. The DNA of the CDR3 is TGCGCCAGCAAGGCGGGCTTTGCAACTAATGAAAAACTGTTTTTT.

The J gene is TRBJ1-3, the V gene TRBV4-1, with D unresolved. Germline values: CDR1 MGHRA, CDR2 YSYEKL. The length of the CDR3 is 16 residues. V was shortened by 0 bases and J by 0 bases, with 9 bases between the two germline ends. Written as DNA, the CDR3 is TGCGCCAGCAGCCAAGATCCCCCAGACTCTGGAAACACCATATATTTT. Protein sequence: CASSQDPPDSGNTIYF.

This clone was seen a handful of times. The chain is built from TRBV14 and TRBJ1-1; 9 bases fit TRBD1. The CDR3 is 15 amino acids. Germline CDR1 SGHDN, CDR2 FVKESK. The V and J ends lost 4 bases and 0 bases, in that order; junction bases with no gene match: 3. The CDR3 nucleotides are TGTGCCAGCAGCCCCCGGACAGGGGTGAACACTGAAGCTTTCTTT. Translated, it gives CASSPRTGVNTEAFF.

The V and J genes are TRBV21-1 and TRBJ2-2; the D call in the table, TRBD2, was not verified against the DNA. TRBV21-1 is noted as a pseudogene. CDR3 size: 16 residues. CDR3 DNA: TGTGCCAGCAGCAAAGCAAGCAAGTTTAACACCGGGGAGCTGTTTTTT. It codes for CASSKASKFNTGELFF.

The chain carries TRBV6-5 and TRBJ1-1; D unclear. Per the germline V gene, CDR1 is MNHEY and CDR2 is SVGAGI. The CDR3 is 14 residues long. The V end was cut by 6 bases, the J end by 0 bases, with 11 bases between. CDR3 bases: TGTGCCAGCAGCTCCCTCAACATGAACACTGAAGCTTTCTTT. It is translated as CASSSLNMNTEAFF.

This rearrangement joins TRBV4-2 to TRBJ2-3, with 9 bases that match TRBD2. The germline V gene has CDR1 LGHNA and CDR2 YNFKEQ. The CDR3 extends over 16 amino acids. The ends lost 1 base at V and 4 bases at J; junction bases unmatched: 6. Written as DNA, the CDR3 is TGTGCCAGCAGCCAAGTCGAAGGCGGGGGGGCAGATACGCAGTATTTT. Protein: CASSQVEGGGADTQYF.

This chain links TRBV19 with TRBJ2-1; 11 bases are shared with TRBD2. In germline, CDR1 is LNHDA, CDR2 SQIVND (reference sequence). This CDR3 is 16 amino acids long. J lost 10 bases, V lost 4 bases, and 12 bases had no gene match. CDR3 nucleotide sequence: TGTGCCAGTAGTAAAGAAAGTACTAGCGGGGGTTCGGAGCAGTTCTTC. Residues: CASSKESTSGGSEQFF.

The CDR3 protein is CASRQDYVSTDTQYF. The CDR3, as DNA: TGTGCCAGCAGGCAAGACTACGTTAGCACAGATACGCAGTATTTT. This chain connects TRBV6-5 to TRBJ2-3, with D possibly matching TRBD2 (5 bases). Germline CDR1 MNHEY, CDR2 SVGAGI. Deletions cut 6 bases from V and 0 bases from J, with 13 bases between. This CDR3 contains 15 residues.

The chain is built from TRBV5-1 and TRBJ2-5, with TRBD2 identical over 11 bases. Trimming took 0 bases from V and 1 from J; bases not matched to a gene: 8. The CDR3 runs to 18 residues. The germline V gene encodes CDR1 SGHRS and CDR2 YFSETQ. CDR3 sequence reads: CASSLDTSGGLFQETQYF. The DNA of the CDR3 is TGCGCCAGCAGCTTGGATACTAGCGGGGGCCTCTTCCAAGAGACCCAGTACTTC.

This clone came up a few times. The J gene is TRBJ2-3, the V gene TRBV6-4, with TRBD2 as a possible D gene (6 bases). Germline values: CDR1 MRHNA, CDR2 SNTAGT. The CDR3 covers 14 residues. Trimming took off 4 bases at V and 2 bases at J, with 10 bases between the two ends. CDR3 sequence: CASSAGGSTDTQYF. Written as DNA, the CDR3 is TGTGCCAGCAGTGCCGGAGGGTCCACAGATACGCAGTATTTT.

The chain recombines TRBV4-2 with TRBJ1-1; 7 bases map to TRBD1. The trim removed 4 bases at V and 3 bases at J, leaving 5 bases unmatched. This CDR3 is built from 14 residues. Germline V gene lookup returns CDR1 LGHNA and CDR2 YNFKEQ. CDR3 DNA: TGTGCCAGCAGCCCCCGGACAGGCCACACTGAAGCTTTCTTT. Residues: CASSPRTGHTEAFF.

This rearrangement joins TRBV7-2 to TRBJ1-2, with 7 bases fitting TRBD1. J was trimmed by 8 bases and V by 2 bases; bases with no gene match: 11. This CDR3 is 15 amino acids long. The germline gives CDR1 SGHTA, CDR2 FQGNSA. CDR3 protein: CASSLRGGAAKGYTF. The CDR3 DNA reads TGTGCCAGCAGCTTAAGAGGGGGCGCCGCGAAAGGCTACACCTTC.

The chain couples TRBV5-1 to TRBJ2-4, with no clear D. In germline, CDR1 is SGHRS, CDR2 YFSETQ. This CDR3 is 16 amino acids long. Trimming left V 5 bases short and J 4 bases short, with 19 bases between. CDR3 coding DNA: TGCGCCAGCAGACTAACATCGCGGAACGAAAAAAACATTCAGTACTTC. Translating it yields CASRLTSRNEKNIQYF.

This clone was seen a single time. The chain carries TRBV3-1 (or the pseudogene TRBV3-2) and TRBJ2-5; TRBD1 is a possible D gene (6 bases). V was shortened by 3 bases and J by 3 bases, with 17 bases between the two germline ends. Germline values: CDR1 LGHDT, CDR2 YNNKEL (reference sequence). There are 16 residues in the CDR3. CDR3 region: CASSQFRDTFEETQYF. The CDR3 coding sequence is TGTGCCAGCAGCCAGTTCCGGGACACCTTTGAAGAGACCCAGTACTTC.

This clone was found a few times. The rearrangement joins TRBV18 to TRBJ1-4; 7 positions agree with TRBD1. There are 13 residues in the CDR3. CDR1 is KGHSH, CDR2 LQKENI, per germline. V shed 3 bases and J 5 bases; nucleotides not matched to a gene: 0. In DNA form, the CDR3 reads TGTGCCAGCTCACCGGGACAGAATGAAAAACTGTTTTTT. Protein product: CASSPGQNEKLFF.

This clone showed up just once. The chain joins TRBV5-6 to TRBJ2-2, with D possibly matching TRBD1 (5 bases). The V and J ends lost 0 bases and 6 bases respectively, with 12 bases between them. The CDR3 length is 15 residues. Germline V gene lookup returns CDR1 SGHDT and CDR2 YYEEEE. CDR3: CASSLDLIRAGELFF. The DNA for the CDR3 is TGTGCCAGCAGCTTGGACCTAATCAGGGCCGGGGAGCTGTTTTTT.

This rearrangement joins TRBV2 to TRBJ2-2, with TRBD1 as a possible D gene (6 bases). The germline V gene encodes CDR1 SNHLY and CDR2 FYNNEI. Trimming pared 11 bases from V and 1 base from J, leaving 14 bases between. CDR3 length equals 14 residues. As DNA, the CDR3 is TGTGCCTCCCGGGTAGGGGGGAACACCGGGGAGCTGTTTTTT. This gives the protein CASRVGGNTGELFF.